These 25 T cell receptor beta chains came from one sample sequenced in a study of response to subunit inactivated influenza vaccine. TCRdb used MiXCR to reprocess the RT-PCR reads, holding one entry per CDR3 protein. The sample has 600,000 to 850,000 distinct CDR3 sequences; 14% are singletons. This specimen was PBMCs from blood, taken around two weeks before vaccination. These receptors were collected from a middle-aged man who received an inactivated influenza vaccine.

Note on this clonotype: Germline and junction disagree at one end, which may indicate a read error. The CDR3 reads CTSSLKRTTGSYGYTF. The CDR3 coding sequence is TGTACCAGCAGCTTAAAACGGACAACGGGTTCCTATGGCTACACCTTC. The chain uses TRBV7-8 and TRBJ1-2; a possible D gene is TRBD1 (5 bases). Germline V gene data show CDR1 as SGHVS and CDR2 as FQNEAQ. The CDR3 contains 16 residues.

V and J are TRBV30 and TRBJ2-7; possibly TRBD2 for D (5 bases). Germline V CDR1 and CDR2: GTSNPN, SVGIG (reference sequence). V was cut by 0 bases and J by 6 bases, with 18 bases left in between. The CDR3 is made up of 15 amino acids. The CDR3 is CAWSVAGTPRGEQYF. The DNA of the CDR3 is TGTGCCTGGAGTGTTGCAGGAACACCACGGGGCGAGCAGTACTTC.

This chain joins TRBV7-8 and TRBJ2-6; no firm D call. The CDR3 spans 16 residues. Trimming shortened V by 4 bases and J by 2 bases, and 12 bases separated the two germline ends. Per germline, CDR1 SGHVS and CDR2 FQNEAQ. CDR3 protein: CASSSSLGTGANVLTF. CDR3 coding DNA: TGTGCCAGCAGCTCCTCCTTAGGGACTGGGGCCAACGTCCTGACTTTC.

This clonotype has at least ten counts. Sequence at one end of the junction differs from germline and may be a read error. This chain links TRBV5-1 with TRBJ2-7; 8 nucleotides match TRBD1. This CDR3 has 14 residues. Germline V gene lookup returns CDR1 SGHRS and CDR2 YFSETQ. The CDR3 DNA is TGTGCCAGCAGCAGCGACAGGGGATCCTACGAGCAGTACTTC. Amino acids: CASSSDRGSYEQYF.

CDR3 region: CASSHPGTDEKLFF. The CDR3 DNA reads as TGTGCCAGCAGCCACCCCGGGACAGATGAAAAACTGTTTTTT. The chain recombines TRBV4-2 with TRBJ1-4, with 7 positions matching TRBD1. Germline loops: CDR1 LGHNA, CDR2 YNFKEQ. After removal of 3 bases from V and 6 bases from J, the junction contained 4 bases not matched to a gene. The CDR3 is 14 residues long.

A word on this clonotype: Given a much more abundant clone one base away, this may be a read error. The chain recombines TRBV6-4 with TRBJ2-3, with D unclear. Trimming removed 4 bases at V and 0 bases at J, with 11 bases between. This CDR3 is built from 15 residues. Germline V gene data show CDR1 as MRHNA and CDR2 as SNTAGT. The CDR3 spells CASSVGQASTDTQYF. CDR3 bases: TGTGCCAGCAGTGTCGGTCAGGCCAGCACAGATACGCAGTATTTT.

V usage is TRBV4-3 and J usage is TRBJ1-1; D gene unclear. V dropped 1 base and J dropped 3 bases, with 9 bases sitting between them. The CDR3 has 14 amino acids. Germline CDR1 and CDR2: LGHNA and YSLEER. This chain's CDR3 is CASSQAAGDTEAFF. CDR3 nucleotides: TGCGCCAGCAGCCAAGCGGCAGGTGACACTGAAGCTTTCTTT.

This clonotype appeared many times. The CDR3 DNA is TGTGCCAGCAGCGGTCTAGCGGGGGGGAAGTACCAAGAGACCCAGTACTTC. Translating gives CASSGLAGGKYQETQYF. The chain recombines TRBV28 with TRBJ2-5, with 12 bases identical to TRBD2. The CDR3 sequence is 17 residues long. Germline trimming cut 6 bases from V and 0 bases from J; bases unmatched to any gene: 8. Looked up from germline, CDR1 is MDHEN and CDR2 is SYDVKM.

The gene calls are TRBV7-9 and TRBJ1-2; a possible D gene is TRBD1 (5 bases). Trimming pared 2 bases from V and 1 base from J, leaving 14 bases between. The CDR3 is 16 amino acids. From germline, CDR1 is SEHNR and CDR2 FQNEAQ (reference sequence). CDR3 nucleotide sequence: TGTGCCAGCAGCTTAAGCGAAATAGGGGATAACTATGGCTACACCTTC. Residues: CASSLSEIGDNYGYTF.

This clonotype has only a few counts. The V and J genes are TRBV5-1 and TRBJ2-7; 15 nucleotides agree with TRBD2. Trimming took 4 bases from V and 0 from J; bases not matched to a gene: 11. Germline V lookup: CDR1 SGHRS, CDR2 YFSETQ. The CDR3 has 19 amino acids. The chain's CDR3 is CASSGTGLAGGRPSYEQYF. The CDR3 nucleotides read TGCGCCAGCAGCGGCACGGGACTAGCGGGGGGCCGGCCCTCCTACGAGCAGTACTTC.

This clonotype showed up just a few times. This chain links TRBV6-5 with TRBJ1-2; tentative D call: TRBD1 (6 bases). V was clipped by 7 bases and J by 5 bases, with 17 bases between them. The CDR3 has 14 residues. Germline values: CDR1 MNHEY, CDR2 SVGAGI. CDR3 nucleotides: TGTGCCAGCACTTCTCAACAGGGCTCTTATGGCTACACCTTC. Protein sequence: CASTSQQGSYGYTF.

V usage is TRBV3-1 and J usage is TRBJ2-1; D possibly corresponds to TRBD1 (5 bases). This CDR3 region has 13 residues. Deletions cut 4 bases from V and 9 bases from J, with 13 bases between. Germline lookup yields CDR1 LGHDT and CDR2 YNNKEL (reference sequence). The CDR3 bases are TGTGCCAGCAGCCCCCGACAGCACAGTGAGCAGTTCTTC. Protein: CASSPRQHSEQFF.

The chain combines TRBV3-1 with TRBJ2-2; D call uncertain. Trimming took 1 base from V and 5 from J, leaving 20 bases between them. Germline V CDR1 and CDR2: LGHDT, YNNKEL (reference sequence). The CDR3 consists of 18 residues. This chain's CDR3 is CASSQVSLRVLGTGELFF. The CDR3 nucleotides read TGTGCCAGCAGCCAAGTTAGCTTAAGGGTCCTAGGGACCGGGGAGCTGTTTTTT.

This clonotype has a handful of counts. The CDR3 protein is CASSLEGRTATNEKLFF. The CDR3 DNA is TGTGCCAGCAGCTTAGAGGGCAGGACGGCAACTAATGAAAAACTGTTTTTT. The V and J genes are TRBV11-2 and TRBJ1-4; D remains ambiguous. Germline V CDR1 and CDR2: SGHAT, FQNNGV. There are 17 residues in the CDR3. Trimming left V 0 bases short and J 0 bases short, with 11 bases between.

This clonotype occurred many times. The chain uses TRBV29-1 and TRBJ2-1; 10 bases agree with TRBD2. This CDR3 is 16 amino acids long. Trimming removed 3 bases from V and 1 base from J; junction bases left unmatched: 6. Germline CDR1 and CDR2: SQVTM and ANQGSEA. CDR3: CSVELSGRPSYNEQFF. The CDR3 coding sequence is TGCAGCGTTGAGCTTAGCGGGAGGCCATCCTACAATGAGCAGTTCTTC.

The CDR3 loop reads CASSQGGILAGGPGKTQYF. CDR3 DNA: TGTGCCAGCAGCCAAGGTGGAATACTAGCGGGAGGGCCAGGGAAGACCCAGTACTTC. The chain has TRBV3-1 and TRBJ2-5, with TRBD2 matching over 13 bases. Trimming took 1 base from V and 6 from J; bases not matched to a gene: 14. In germline, CDR1 is LGHDT, CDR2 YNNKEL (reference sequence). The CDR3 length is 19 residues.

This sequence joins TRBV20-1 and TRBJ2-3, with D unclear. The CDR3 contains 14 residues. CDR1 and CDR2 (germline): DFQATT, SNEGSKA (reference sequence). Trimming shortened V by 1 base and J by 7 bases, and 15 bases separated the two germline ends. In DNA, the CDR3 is TGCAGTGCTAGAGCAAGAACAGCCTCCTATACGCAGTATTTT. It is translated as CSARARTASYTQYF.

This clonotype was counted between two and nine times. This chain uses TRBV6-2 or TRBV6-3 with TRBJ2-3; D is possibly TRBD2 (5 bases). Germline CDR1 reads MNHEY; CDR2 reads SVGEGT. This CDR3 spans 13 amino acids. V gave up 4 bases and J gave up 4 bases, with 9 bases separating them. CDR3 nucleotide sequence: TGTGCCAGCAGTTTCTCTAGCCCAGATACGCAGTATTTT. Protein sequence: CASSFSSPDTQYF.

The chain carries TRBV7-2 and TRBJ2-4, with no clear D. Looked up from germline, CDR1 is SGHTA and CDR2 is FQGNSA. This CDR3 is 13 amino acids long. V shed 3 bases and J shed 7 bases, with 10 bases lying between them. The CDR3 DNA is TGTGCCAGCAGCTTCGCAGGAAGCAACATTCAGTACTTC. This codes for CASSFAGSNIQYF.

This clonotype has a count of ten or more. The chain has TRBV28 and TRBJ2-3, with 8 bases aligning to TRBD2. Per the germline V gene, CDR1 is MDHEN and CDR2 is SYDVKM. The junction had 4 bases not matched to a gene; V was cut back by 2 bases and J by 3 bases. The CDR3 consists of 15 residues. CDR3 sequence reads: CASSLPGLGTDTQYF. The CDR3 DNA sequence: TGTGCCAGCAGTTTACCGGGACTAGGGACAGATACGCAGTATTTT.

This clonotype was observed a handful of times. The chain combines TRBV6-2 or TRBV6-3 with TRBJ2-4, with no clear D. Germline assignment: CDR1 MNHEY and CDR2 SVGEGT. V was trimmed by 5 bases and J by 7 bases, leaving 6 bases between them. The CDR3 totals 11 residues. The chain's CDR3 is CASSEGNIQYF. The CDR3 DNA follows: TGTGCCAGCAGTGAAGGGAACATTCAGTACTTC.

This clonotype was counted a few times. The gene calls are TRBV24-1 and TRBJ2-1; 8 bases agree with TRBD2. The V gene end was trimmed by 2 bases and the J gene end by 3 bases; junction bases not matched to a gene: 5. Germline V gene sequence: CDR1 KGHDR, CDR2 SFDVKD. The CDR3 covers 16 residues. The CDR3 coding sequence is TGTGCCACCAGTGATTCCTTGGGACTAGGCTACAATGAGCAGTTCTTC. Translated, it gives CATSDSLGLGYNEQFF.

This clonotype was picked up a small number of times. CDR3: CASSDLTSGRATDTQYF. CDR3 sequence (DNA): TGTGCCAGCAGTGACCTCACTAGCGGGAGGGCCACAGATACGCAGTATTTT. The chain is built from TRBV2 and TRBJ2-3, with 13 bases identical to TRBD2. Germline V lookup: CDR1 SNHLY, CDR2 FYNNEI. There are 17 residues in the CDR3. Trimming cost V 3 bases and J 2 bases; bases outside gene matches: 5.

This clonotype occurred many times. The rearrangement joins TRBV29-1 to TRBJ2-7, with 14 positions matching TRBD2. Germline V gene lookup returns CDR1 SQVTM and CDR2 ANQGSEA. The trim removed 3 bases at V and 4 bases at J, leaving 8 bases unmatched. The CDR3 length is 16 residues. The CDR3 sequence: CSVEAGTSGSRYEQYF. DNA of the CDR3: TGCAGCGTTGAGGCTGGGACTAGCGGGAGTAGGTACGAGCAGTACTTC.

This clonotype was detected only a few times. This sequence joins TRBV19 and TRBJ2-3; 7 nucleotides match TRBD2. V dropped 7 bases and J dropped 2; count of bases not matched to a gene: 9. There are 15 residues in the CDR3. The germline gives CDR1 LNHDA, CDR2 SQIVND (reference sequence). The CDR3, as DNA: TGTGCCAGTATCGGCGGGAGCGACCCCACAGATACGCAGTATTTT. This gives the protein CASIGGSDPTDTQYF. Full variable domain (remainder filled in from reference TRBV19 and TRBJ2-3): DGGITQSPKYLFRKEGQNVTLSCEQNLNHDAMYWYRQDPGQGLRLIYYSQIVNDFQKGDIAEGYSVSREKKESFPLTVTSAQKNPTAFYLCASIGGSDPTDTQYFGPGTRLTVL.